This TCR beta chain was captured in a study of metastatic and nonmetastatic thyroid tumors. Across the study: Repertoire comparison spanned blood and tumor or nodule tissue of malignant and benign thyroid patients.

MiXCR was used by TCRdb to re-call the PCR reads. The sample yields about 24,000 clones, less than 20% seen once. CDR1 and CDR2 from the germline V gene are MNHNS and SASEGT. Trimming took 8 bases from V and 6 from J; bases not matched to a gene: 6. The CDR3 sequence is 14 residues long. Until they underwent thyroid surgery, no patient had received any treatment. Study-wide results and limits: Reports indicated that malignant thyroid tumors showed significantly higher TCR beta diversity than benign nodules did, in blood and tumor.

This clone occurred a few times. The antigen is undetermined. The rearrangement joins TRBV6-1 to TRBJ2-1, with 11 bases aligning to TRBD1. This clonotype was obtained from a male donor with papillary thyroid cancer or a benign thyroid nodule (not recorded which). Some clones in this sample may be carry-over from other donors' samples. Sequencing used adjacent normal tissue. CDR3 DNA sequence: TGTGCCAGCCAGGACAGGGGGCGCCTCAATGAGCAGTTCTTC. Its protein is CASQDRGRLNEQFF.